This T cell receptor beta chain was observed in a study of blood T cells in healthy people across ages. With respect to this clonotype: Its matching antigen is unknown.

Study-wide findings and caveats: Estimates drawn from one million T cells were deemed to understate diversity.

A J-beta primer mix and a sample-barcoded 5' primer were used in a second PCR of roughly 6 to 11 cycles. TCRdb ran MiXCR on the 5' RACE reads and lists one entry per CDR3 protein. Of about 680,000 distinct CDR3 sequences detected, 49% appear once; the ten largest clones hold around a third. What was sequenced was blood. This clonotype was obtained from an older woman in good health.

CDR3 loop: CASSRLGQGVDEQYF. The CDR3 bases are TGCGCCAGCAGCCGCCTCGGACAGGGGGTTGACGAGCAGTACTTC. The rearrangement joins TRBV5-1 to TRBJ2-5; TRBD1 aligns across 10 bases. The end of the DNA aligns better with TRBJ2-7, so the J call may be wrong. Germline V gene lookup returns CDR1 SGHRS and CDR2 YFSETQ. This CDR3 is built from 15 residues.